The sequence of this TCR beta chain was determined in a study of T cells after yellow fever vaccination. Study outcomes and limitations: Re-detected after boosting: most primary clones, more than 95% of CD4 and around 86% of CD8.

A universal primer site and UMIs were added as TCR cDNA was made by 5'RACE template switching. One entry per CDR3 protein results from TCRdb running MiXCR on the 5' RACE reads. The sample comprises some 350,000 distinct CDR3 sequences, roughly 4.3% of which are singletons, and 20% to 25% rests with the top ten. This clonotype was picked up many times. The antigen is not known. Germline V gives CDR1 SGHNT, CDR2 YYREEE (reference sequence). This CDR3 is 17 amino acids long. V lost 4 bases to trimming and J lost 2 bases; unmatched junction nucleotides: 11. This specimen was PBMCs, taken 5 days after the yellow fever booster vaccination. The chain uses TRBV5-4 and TRBJ2-3; 9 bases map to TRBD2. The receptor was isolated from a man aged 18 to 30 who received the YFV17D yellow fever vaccine. The CDR3 DNA sequence: TGTGCCAGCAGCAAGGCCACGAGCGGGGGGATCACAGATACGCAGTATTTT. It codes for CASSKATSGGITDTQYF.